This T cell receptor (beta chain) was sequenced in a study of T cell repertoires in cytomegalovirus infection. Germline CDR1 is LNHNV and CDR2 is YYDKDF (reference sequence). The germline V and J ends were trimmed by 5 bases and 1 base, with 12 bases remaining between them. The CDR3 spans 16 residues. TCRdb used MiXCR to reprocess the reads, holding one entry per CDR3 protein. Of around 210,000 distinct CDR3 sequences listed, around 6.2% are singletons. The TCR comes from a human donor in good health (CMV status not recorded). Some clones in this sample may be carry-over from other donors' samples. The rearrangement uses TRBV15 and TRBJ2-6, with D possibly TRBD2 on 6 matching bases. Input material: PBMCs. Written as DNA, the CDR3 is TGTGCCACCAGCCTCTTAGGGAGGTCTGGGGCCAACGTCCTGACTTTC. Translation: CATSLLGRSGANVLTF.